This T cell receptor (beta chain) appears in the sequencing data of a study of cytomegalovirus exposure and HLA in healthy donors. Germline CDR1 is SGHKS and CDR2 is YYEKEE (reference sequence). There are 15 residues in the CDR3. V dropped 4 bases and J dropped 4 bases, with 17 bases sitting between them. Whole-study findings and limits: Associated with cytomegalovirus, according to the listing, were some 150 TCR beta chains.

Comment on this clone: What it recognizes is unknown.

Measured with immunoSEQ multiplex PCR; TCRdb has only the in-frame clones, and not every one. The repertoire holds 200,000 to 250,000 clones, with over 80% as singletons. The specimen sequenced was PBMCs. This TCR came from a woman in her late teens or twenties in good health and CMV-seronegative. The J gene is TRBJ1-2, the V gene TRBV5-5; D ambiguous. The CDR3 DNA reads TGTGCCAGCAGCCCCGGCGGTTCCAGAACCTATGGCTACACCTTC. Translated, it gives CASSPGGSRTYGYTF.